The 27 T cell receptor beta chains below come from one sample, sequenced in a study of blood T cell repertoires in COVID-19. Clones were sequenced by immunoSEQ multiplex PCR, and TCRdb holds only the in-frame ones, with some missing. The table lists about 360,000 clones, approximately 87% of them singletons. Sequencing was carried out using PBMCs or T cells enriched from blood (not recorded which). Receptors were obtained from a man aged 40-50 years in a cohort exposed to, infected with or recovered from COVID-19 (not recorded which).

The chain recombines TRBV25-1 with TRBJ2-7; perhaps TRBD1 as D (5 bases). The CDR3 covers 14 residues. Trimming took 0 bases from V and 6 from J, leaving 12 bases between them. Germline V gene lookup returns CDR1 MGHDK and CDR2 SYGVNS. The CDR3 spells CASSEYSRVGEQYF. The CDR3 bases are TGTGCCAGCAGTGAATATAGCAGGGTGGGCGAGCAGTACTTC.

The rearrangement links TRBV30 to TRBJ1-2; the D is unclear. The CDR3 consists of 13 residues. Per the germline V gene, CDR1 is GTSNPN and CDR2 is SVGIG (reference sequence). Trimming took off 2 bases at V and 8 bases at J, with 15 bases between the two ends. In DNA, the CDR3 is TGTGCCTGGAGTCCCCTTCTTAGCGGGGGCTACACCTTC. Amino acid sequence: CAWSPLLSGGYTF.

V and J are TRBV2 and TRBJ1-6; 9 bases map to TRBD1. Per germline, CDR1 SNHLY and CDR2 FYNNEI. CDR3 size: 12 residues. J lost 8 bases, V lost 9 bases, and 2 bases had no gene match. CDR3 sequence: CARRTGDSPLHF. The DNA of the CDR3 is TGTGCCAGAAGGACAGGGGATTCACCCCTCCACTTT.

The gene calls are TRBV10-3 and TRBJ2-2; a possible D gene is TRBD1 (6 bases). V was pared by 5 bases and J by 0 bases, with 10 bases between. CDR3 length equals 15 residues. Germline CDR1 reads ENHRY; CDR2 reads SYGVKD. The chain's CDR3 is CAISFTGTNTGELFF. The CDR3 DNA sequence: TGTGCCATCAGTTTCACAGGGACGAACACCGGGGAGCTGTTTTTT.

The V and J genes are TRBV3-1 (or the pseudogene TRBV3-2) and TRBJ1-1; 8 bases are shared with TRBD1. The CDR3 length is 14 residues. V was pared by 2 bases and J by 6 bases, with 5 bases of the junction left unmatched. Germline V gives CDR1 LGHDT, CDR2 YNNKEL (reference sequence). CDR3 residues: CASSQTDRESEAFF. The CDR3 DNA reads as TGTGCCAGCAGCCAAACGGACAGGGAGTCTGAAGCTTTCTTT.

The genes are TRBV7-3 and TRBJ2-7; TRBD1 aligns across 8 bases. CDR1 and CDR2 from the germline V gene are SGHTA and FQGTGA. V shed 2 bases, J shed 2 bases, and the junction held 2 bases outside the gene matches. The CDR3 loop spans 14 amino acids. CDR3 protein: CASSLGQGTYEQYF. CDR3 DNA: TGTGCCAGCAGCTTAGGACAGGGCACCTACGAGCAGTACTTC.

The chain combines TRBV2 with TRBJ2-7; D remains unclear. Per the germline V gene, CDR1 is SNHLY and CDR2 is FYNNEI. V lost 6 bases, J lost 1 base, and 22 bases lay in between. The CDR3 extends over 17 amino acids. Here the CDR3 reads CASRPDIQRSPSYEQYF. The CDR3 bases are TGTGCCAGCAGACCTGACATACAGAGAAGCCCGTCCTACGAGCAGTACTTC.

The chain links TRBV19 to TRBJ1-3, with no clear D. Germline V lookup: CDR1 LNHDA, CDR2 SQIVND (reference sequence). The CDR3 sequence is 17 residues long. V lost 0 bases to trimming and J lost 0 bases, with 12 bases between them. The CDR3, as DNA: TGTGCCAGTAGTATAGATTCCCACAGCGGCTCTGGAAACACCATATATTTT. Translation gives CASSIDSHSGSGNTIYF.

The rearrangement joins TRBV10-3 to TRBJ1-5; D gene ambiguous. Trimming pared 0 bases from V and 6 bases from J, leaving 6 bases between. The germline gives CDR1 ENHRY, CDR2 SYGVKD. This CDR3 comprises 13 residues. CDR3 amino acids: CAISESSSQPQHF. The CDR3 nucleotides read TGTGCCATCAGTGAGTCATCATCTCAGCCCCAGCATTTT.

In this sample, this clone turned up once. The CDR3 DNA sequence: TGTGCCAGCTCACCAAGACTCGGCACAGATACGCAGTATTTT. The encoded protein is CASSPRLGTDTQYF. The chain is built from TRBV18 and TRBJ2-3, with unresolved D. Deletions cut 2 bases from V and 1 base from J, with 7 bases between. CDR1 KGHSH and CDR2 LQKENI come from the germline V gene. The CDR3 loop spans 14 amino acids.

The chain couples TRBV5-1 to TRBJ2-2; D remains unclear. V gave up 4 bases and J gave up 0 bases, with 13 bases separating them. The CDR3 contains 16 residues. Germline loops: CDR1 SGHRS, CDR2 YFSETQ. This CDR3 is CASSPTVHTNTGELFF. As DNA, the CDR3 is TGCGCCAGCAGCCCCACCGTTCACACGAACACCGGGGAGCTGTTTTTT.

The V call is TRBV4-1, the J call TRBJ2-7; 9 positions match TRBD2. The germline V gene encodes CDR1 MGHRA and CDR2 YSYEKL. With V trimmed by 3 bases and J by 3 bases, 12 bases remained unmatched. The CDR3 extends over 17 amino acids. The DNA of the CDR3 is TGCGCCAGCAGCCATAACGTAGCGGGAGTGGTGCTCTACGAGCAGTACTTC. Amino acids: CASSHNVAGVVLYEQYF.

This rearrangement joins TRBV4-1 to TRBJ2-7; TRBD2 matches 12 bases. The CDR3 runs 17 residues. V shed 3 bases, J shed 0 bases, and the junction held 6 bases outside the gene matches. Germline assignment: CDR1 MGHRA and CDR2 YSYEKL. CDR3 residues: CASSHRLAGVPSYEQYF. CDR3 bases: TGCGCCAGCAGCCATCGACTAGCGGGAGTCCCCTCCTACGAGCAGTACTTC.

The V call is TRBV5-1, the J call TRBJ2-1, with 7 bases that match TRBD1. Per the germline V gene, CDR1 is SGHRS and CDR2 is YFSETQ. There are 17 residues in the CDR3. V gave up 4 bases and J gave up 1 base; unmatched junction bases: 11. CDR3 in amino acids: CASSPRTGIASYNEQFF. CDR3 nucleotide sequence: TGCGCCAGCAGCCCCCGGACAGGAATAGCATCCTACAATGAGCAGTTCTTC.

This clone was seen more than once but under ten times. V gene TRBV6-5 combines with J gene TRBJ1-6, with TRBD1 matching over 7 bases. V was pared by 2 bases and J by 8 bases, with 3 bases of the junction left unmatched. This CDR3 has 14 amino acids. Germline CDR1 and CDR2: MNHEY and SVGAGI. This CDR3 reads CASSYRTGDSPLHF. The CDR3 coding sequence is TGTGCCAGCAGTTACCGCACAGGGGATTCACCCCTCCACTTT.

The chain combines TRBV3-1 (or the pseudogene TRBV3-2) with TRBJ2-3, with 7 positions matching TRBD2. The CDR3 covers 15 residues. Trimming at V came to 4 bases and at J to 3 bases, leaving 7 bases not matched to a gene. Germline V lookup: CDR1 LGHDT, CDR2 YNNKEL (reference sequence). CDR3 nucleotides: TGTGCCAGCAGCCCTCGTTCTAGCGGTACAGATACGCAGTATTTT. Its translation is CASSPRSSGTDTQYF.

CDR3 amino acids: CASSKDRENIQYF. CDR3 nucleotides: TGCGCCAGCAGTAAAGACAGGGAAAACATTCAGTACTTC. The V call is TRBV10-1, the J call TRBJ2-4, with 7 bases matching TRBD1. This CDR3 has 13 residues. J lost 5 bases, V lost 5 bases, and 3 bases had no gene match. Per the germline V gene, CDR1 is WNHNN and CDR2 is SYGVQD (reference sequence).

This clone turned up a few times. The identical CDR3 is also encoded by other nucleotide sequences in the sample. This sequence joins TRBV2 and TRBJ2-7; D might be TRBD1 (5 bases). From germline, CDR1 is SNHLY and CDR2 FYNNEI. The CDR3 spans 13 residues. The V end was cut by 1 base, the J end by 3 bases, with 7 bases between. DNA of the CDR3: TGTGCCAGCAGTGAAGGCAGGGTCTACGAGCAGTACTTC. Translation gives CASSEGRVYEQYF.

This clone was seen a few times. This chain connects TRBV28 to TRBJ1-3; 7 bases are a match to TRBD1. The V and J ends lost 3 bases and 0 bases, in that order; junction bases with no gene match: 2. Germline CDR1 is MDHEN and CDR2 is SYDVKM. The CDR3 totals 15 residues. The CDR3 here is CASSLAGGSGNTIYF. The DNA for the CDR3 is TGTGCCAGCAGTTTGGCAGGGGGCTCTGGAAACACCATATATTTT.

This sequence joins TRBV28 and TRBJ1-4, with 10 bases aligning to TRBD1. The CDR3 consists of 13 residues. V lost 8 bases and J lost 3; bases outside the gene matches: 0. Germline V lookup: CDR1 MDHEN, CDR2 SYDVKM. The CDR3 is CASGQGANEKLFF. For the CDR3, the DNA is TGTGCCAGCGGACAGGGGGCTAATGAAAAACTGTTTTTT.

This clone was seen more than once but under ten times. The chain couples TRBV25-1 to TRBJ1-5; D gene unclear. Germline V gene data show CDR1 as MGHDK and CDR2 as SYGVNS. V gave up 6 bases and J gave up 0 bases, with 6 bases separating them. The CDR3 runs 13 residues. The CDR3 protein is CASSQYSNQPQHF. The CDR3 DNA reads TGTGCCAGCAGCCAGTATAGCAATCAGCCCCAGCATTTT.

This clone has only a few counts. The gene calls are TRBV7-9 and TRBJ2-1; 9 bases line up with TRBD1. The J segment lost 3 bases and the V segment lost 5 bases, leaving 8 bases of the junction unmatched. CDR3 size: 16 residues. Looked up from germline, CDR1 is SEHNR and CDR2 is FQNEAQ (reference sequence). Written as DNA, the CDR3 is TGTGCCAGCAGCCAATCGGGACAGGGATTCTACAATGAGCAGTTCTTC. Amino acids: CASSQSGQGFYNEQFF. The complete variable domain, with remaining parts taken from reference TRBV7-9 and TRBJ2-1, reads DTGVSQNPRHKITKRGQNVTFRCDPISEHNRLYWYRQTLGQGPEFLTYFQNEAQLEKSRLLSDRFSAERPKGSFSTLEIQRTEQGDSAMYLCASSQSGQGFYNEQFFGPGTRLTVL.

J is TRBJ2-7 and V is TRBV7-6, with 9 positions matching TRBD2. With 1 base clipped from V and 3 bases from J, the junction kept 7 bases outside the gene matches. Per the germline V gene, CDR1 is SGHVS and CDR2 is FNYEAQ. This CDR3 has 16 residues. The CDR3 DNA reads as TGTGCCAGCAGCTTAGGAGCCCCTAGCGGGAACTACGAGCAGTACTTC. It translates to CASSLGAPSGNYEQYF.

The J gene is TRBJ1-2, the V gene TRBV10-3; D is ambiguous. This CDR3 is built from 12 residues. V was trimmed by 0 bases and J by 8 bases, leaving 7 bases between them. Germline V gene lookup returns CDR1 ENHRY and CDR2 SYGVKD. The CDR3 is CAISESGWGYTF. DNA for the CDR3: TGTGCCATCAGTGAGTCTGGCTGGGGCTACACCTTC.

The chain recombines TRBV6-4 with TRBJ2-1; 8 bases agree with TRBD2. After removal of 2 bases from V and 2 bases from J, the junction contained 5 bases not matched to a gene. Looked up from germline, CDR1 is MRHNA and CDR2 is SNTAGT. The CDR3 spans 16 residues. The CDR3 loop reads CASSDSGSPPYNEQFF. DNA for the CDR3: TGTGCCAGCAGTGACAGCGGGAGCCCTCCCTACAATGAGCAGTTCTTC.

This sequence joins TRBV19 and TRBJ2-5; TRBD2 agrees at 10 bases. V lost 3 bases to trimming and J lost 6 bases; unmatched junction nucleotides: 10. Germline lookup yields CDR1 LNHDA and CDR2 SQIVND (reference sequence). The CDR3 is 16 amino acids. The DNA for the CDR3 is TGTGCCAGTAGTATCGCCGGACTAGCGGAGGGAAAGACCCAGTACTTC. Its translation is CASSIAGLAEGKTQYF. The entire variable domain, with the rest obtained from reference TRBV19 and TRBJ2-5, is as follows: DGGITQSPKYLFRKEGQNVTLSCEQNLNHDAMYWYRQDPGQGLRLIYYSQIVNDFQKGDIAEGYSVSREKKESFPLTVTSAQKNPTAFYLCASSIAGLAEGKTQYFGPGTRLLVL.

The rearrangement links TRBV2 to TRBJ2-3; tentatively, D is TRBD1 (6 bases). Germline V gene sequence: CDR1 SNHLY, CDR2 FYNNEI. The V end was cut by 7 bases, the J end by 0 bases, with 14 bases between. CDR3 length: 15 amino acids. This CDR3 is CASTLQGPSTDTQYF. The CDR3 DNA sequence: TGTGCCAGCACCCTACAGGGTCCTAGCACAGATACGCAGTATTTT.